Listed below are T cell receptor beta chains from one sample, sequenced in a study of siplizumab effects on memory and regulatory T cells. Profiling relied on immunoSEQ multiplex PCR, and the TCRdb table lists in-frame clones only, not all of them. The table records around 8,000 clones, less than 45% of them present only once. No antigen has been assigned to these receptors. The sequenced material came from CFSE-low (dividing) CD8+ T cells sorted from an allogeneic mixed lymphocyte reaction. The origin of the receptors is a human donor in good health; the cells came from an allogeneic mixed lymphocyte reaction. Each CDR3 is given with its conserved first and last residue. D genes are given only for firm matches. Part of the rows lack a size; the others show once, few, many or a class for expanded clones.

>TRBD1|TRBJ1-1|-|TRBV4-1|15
TGCGCCAGCAGCCAGATACCCCGGGACAGGGATGAAGCTTTCTTT
CASSQIPRDRDEAFF
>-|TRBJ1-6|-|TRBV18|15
TGTGCCAGCTCACCACCGAGCCCGGCGAATTCACCCCTCCACTTT
CASSPPSPANSPLHF
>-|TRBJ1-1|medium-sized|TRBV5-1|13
TGCGCCAGCAGCTTGGATCGCGGGACTGAAGCTTTCTTT
CASSLDRGTEAFF
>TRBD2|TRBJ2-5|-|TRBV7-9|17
TGTGCCAGCAGCCCAAACACTCCGGGACTAGCGGGACTTGTCCAGTACTTC
CASSPNTPGLAGLVQYF
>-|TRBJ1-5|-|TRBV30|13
TGTGCCTGGAGTGCAGGGGTCAATCAGCCCCAGCATTTT
CAWSAGVNQPQHF
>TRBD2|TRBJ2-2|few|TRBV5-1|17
TGCGCCAGCAGCTTGCAACTAGCGACCTCGAACACCGGGGAGCTGTTTTTT
CASSLQLATSNTGELFF
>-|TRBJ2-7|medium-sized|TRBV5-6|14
TGTGCCAGCAGCGCAGGACTTGGGACCTACGAGCAGTACTTC
CASSAGLGTYEQYF
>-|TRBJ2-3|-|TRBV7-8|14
TGTGCCAGCAGCTTAAGGTGGACAGCCGATACGCAGTATTTT
CASSLRWTADTQYF
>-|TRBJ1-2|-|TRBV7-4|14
TGTGCCAGCAGCTCCGCGGGAGCTAACTATGGCTACACCTTC
CASSSAGANYGYTF
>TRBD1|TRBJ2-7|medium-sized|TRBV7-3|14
TGTGCCAGCAGCTTAGGTGCAGGGGGCTACGAGCAGTACTTC
CASSLGAGGYEQYF
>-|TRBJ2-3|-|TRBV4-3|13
TGCGCCAGCAGCCAAGTTGAAAGGGATACGCAGTATTTT
CASSQVERDTQYF
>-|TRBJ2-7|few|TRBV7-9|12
TGTGCCAGCAGCCAGGCTGCGGGGGAGCAGTACTTC
CASSQAAGEQYF
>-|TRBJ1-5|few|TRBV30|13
TGTGCCTGGAGTACAGATAGCAATCAGCCCCAGCATTTT
CAWSTDSNQPQHF
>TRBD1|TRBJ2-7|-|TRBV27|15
TGTGCCAGCAGTTTCTCGGGACAGGGAGCCTACGAGCAGTACTTC
CASSFSGQGAYEQYF
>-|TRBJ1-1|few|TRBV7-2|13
TGTGCCAGCAGCCAGGGGAGGCACACTGAAGCTTTCTTT
CASSQGRHTEAFF
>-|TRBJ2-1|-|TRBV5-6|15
TGTGCCAGCAGCTTGGGGGCCCGATCCTACAATGAGCAGTTCTTC
CASSLGARSYNEQFF
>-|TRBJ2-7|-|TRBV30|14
TGTGCCTGGAGTCCGATCCGGGAGCTGAACGAGCAGTACTTC
CAWSPIRELNEQYF
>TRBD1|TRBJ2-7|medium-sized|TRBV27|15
TGTGCCAGCAGTTTATCTCCAGGACAGGGGTACGAGCAGTACTTC
CASSLSPGQGYEQYF
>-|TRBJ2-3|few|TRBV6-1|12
TGTGCCAGCGGACCGGACAGTAGTACGCAGTATTTT
CASGPDSSTQYF
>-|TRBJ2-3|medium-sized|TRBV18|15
TGTGCCAGCTCACCACGGGAGGGGGTGGAAGATACGCAGTATTTT
CASSPREGVEDTQYF
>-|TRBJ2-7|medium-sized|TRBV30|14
TGTGCCTGGGACTTTACAGGGATATCCTACGAGCAGTACTTC
CAWDFTGISYEQYF
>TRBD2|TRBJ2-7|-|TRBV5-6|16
TGTGCCAGCAGCCTCAAAAGCGGGAGAGCATGGTACGAGCAGTACTTC
CASSLKSGRAWYEQYF
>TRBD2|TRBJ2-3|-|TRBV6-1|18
TGTGCCAGCAGTGGGAGGGCGGGAGGGCCTTTAAGCACAGATACGCAGTATTTT
CASSGRAGGPLSTDTQYF
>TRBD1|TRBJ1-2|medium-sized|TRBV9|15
TGTGCCAGCAGCGCCACAGGGGGGTCTCACTATGGCTACACCTTC
CASSATGGSHYGYTF
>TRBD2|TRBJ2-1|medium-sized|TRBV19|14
TGTGCCAGTAGGGTAGCAGCGGGAGGCCATGAGCAGTTCTTC
CASRVAAGGHEQFF
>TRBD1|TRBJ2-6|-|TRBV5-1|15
TGCGCCAGCAGCACTACAGGGGTGGGGGCCAACGTCCTGACTTTC
CASSTTGVGANVLTF
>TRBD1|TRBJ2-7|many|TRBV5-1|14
TGCGCCAGCAGCTACGGGACAGGGAACTACGAGCAGTACTTC
CASSYGTGNYEQYF
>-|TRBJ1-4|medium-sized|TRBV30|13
TGTGCCTGGAGTTTATTTGTAGGGGAAAAACTGTTTTTT
CAWSLFVGEKLFF
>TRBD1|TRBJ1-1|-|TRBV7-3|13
TGTGCCAGCAGCTTAGAGAGACAGGGTGAAGCTTTCTTT
CASSLERQGEAFF